Following are 3 T cell receptor beta chains from one sample sequenced in a study of post-analysis software for immune sequencing data (dated by TCRdb to between 2014 and 2017). Findings and caveats that apply to the study as a whole: Significantly higher frequencies in patients than in controls were found for roughly 5 TRBV segments, including TRBV5-6, TRBV5-1 and TRBV20-1.

The library was generated by PCR. Sequencing relied on an Illumina HiSeq 2500. To reduce PCR and sequencing biases, unique molecular identifiers were incorporated into the TCR beta cDNA libraries. TCRdb applied fastp at Q25 and MiXCR to the public reads, then kept only in-frame beta chains. Rows are unified per CDR3 protein, each entry keeping the most common DNA and genes. The sample table lists approximately 660,000 distinct CDR3 sequences, 59% of them with a count of one. Jointly, the top ten make up about 11% of the sample. These receptors are not linked to any known antigen. Sample: blood. All receptors come from a girl aged 2-15 years with multiple sclerosis.

The CDR3 DNA reads TGTGCCAGCAGCTCGCTTGACACTTACTATGGCTACACCTTC. This encodes CASSSLDTYYGYTF. This sequence joins TRBV5-4 and TRBJ1-2, with D unclear. V was trimmed by 3 bases and J by 3 bases, leaving 12 bases between them. The CDR3 extends over 14 amino acids. Germline CDR1 and CDR2: SGHNT and YYREEE (reference sequence).

The V and J genes are TRBV29-1 and TRBJ2-5; D possibly uses TRBD1 or TRBD2 (5 bases each). The CDR3 runs to 16 residues. Trimming pared 4 bases from V and 2 bases from J, leaving 20 bases between. Germline V gene data show CDR1 as SQVTM and CDR2 as ANQGSEA. Here the CDR3 reads CSVVWLGVHPQETQYF. The CDR3 bases are TGCAGCGTTGTTTGGCTGGGGGTCCACCCTCAAGAGACCCAGTACTTC. Using reference TRBV29-1 and TRBJ2-5 for the parts outside the CDR3, the full variable domain is SAVISQKPSRDICQRGTSLTIQCQVDSQVTMMFWYRQQPGQSLTLIATANQGSEATYESGFVIDKFPISRPNLTFSTLTVSNMSPEDSSIYLCSVVWLGVHPQETQYFGPGTRLLVL.

This rearrangement joins TRBV11-2 to TRBJ2-4, with D uncertain. The germline CDR1 and CDR2 sequences are SGHAT and FQNNGV. V was trimmed by 3 bases and J by 0 bases, leaving 15 bases between them. This CDR3 contains 17 residues. DNA of the CDR3: TGTGCCAGCAGCTTGAAATCAGAGATACCAGCCAAAAACATTCAGTACTTC. Its protein product is CASSLKSEIPAKNIQYF.